This record covers a single T cell receptor beta chain. What it recognizes is unknown. PCR amplification relied on 60 Vbeta primers (plus 13 Jbeta primers). Profiled with immunoSEQ multiplex PCR; TCRdb holds only in-frame clones, not every one. The sample includes 190,000 or so clones, approximately 85% of them seen just once. Germline V gene lookup returns CDR1 SGHAT and CDR2 FQNNGV. Between the trimmed V and J ends, which lost 3 bases and 4 bases, there was a span of 7 bases. CDR3 size: 13 residues. This specimen comes from a study of cytomegalovirus exposure and HLA in healthy donors. Study-wide findings and caveats: Earlier findings revealed that most TCR beta V segments proved productive either about 90% or about 30% of the time. The authors enumerated over 150 TCR beta chains as linked to cytomegalovirus. Later work found most CMV-associated TCR beta chains apparently HLA-restricted. Later genetic work tied a missense DCLRE1C variant to beta-chain V and J trimming.

V gene TRBV11-2 combines with J gene TRBJ2-1, with D perhaps TRBD1 (5 bases). What was sequenced was PBMCs. The receptor was isolated from a woman between 50 and 59 years old in good health and CMV-seropositive. DNA for the CDR3: TGTGCCAGCAGCTTCTCAGGGTACAATGAGCAGTTCTTC. Translated, it gives CASSFSGYNEQFF.